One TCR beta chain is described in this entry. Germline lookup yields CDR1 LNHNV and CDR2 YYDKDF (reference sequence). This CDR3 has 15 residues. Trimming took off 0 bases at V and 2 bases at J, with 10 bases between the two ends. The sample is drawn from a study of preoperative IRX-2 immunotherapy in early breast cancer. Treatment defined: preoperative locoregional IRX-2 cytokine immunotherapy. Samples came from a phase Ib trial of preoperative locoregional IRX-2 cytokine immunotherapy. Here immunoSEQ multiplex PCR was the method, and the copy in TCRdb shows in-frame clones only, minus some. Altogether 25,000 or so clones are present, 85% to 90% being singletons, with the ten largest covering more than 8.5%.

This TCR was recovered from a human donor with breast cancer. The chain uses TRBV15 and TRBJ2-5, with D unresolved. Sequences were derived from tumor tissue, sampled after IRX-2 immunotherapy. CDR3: CATSRDIGFQETQYF. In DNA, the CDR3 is TGTGCCACCAGCAGAGATATCGGCTTTCAAGAGACCCAGTACTTC.